Below are 32 T cell receptor beta chains sequenced from a single sample in a study of cytomegalovirus exposure and HLA in healthy donors. Primers included in the PCR were 60 Vbeta and 13 Jbeta primers. Profiled with immunoSEQ multiplex PCR; TCRdb holds only in-frame clones, not every one. Here the sample spans approximately 90,000 clones, around 75% being singletons. Sequences were obtained from PBMCs. These receptor sequences come from a man aged 40-49 years in good health and CMV-seronegative.

The rearrangement joins TRBV27 to TRBJ2-5; weak D call: TRBD1 (6 bases). The germline V gene encodes CDR1 MNHEY and CDR2 SMNVEV (reference sequence). Trimming left V 10 bases short and J 0 bases short, with 12 bases between. This CDR3 spans 13 amino acids. The CDR3 spells CATRQENQETQYF. The CDR3 nucleotides read TGTGCCACCCGACAGGAGAACCAAGAGACCCAGTACTTC.

V gene TRBV5-1 combines with J gene TRBJ2-1; 12 nucleotides align to TRBD1. Germline V lookup: CDR1 SGHRS, CDR2 YFSETQ. The CDR3 covers 14 residues. V lost 7 bases, J lost 8 bases, and 7 bases stayed unmatched. CDR3 DNA sequence: TGCGCCAGCTCCGGGACAGGGGGCGTCGATGAGCAGTTCTTC. It is translated as CASSGTGGVDEQFF.

This clone appeared a single time. V gene TRBV5-4 combines with J gene TRBJ2-7, with D possibly being TRBD2 (6 bases). The CDR3 totals 14 residues. V was cut by 3 bases and J by 3 bases, with 13 bases left in between. Germline CDR1 and CDR2: SGHNT and YYREEE (reference sequence). CDR3 region: CASSSGAVLYEQYF. The DNA of the CDR3 is TGTGCCAGCAGCTCGGGAGCGGTACTCTACGAGCAGTACTTC.

The genes are TRBV19 and TRBJ1-5; D call uncertain. The CDR3 totals 13 residues. V lost 8 bases and J 3 bases, leaving 11 bases between the germline ends. Germline CDR1 LNHDA, CDR2 SQIVND (reference sequence). DNA for the CDR3: TGTGCCAGTGTTGAGGGTTACAATCAGCCCCAGCATTTT. Translated, it gives CASVEGYNQPQHF.

The chain uses TRBV28 and TRBJ2-2, with a weak D call TRBD2 (5 bases). Germline loops: CDR1 MDHEN, CDR2 SYDVKM. The CDR3 sequence is 18 residues long. Trimming shortened V by 4 bases and J by 0 bases, and 18 bases separated the two germline ends. In nucleotides, the CDR3 is TGTGCCAGCAGTTCGGGAAAACTAGGATTTTCGAACACCGGGGAGCTGTTTTTT. As protein: CASSSGKLGFSNTGELFF.

The sample holds a few counts of this clone. The chain is built from TRBV6-5 and TRBJ2-5; possibly TRBD1 for D (6 bases). Trimming removed 5 bases from V and 4 bases from J, with 11 bases in between. The CDR3 spans 13 residues. Germline V gene data show CDR1 as MNHEY and CDR2 as SVGAGI. The DNA for the CDR3 is TGTGCCAGCAGTCTGACAGGCATAGAGACCCAGTACTTC. Translation: CASSLTGIETQYF.

This clone was seen more than once but under ten times. V gene TRBV28 combines with J gene TRBJ1-1; TRBD1 is a possible D gene (6 bases). Germline V lookup: CDR1 MDHEN, CDR2 SYDVKM. CDR3 length equals 15 residues. V lost 7 bases, J lost 4 bases, and 19 bases lay in between. The CDR3 DNA reads TGTGCCAGCACCGCTATTGACAGGCCGGGCACTGAAGCTTTCTTT. The encoded protein is CASTAIDRPGTEAFF. Complete variable domain (other parts from reference TRBV28 and TRBJ1-1): DVKVTQSSRYLVKRTGEKVFLECVQDMDHENMFWYRQDPGLGLRLIYFSYDVKMKEKGDIPEGYSVSREKKERFSLILESASTNQTSMYLCASTAIDRPGTEAFFGQGTRLTVV.

The J gene is TRBJ2-1, the V gene TRBV5-1, with 14 bases aligning to TRBD2. V shed 4 bases and J 7 bases; nucleotides not matched to a gene: 7. CDR3 length equals 16 residues. CDR1 is SGHRS, CDR2 YFSETQ, per germline. In DNA, the CDR3 is TGCGCCAGCAGCATCAGACTAGCGGGAGGGCCTAATGAGCAGTTCTTC. Translation gives CASSIRLAGGPNEQFF.

This rearrangement joins TRBV7-9 to TRBJ1-2; 7 bases are shared with TRBD1. Germline CDR1 reads SEHNR; CDR2 reads FQNEAQ (reference sequence). V lost 6 bases and J lost 1; bases outside the gene matches: 11. This CDR3 spans 16 amino acids. For the CDR3, the DNA is TGTGCCAGCAGTTCAACGGGACAGTATGATAACTATGGCTACACCTTC. It encodes CASSSTGQYDNYGYTF.

This clone was detected a few times. The J gene is TRBJ2-2, the V gene TRBV7-2; D uncertain. Per the germline V gene, CDR1 is SGHTA and CDR2 is FQGNSA. The CDR3 covers 13 residues. Trimming stripped 4 bases from V and 5 bases from J, with 8 bases between. The CDR3 nucleotides read TGTGCCAGCAGCTCGCAGTATACCGGGGAGCTGTTTTTT. This encodes CASSSQYTGELFF.

This clone has a single count. This chain links TRBV28 with TRBJ1-2; 7 positions match TRBD1. CDR3 length: 15 amino acids. Germline V gives CDR1 MDHEN, CDR2 SYDVKM. V was clipped by 4 bases and J by 4 bases; unmatched bases: 9. The CDR3 region is CASSSSGTDIYGYTF. CDR3 DNA: TGTGCCAGCAGTTCATCCGGGACAGATATCTATGGCTACACCTTC.

This clone showed up just a few times. V and J are TRBV6-1 and TRBJ1-1; no firm D call. The CDR3 has 14 amino acids. The germline CDR1 and CDR2 sequences are MNHNS and SASEGT. V lost 4 bases to trimming and J lost 0 bases, with 9 bases between them. The CDR3: CASSGPVLNTEAFF. The CDR3 bases are TGTGCCAGCAGTGGCCCGGTATTGAACACTGAAGCTTTCTTT.

V gene TRBV29-1 combines with J gene TRBJ1-2, with 9 bases fitting TRBD1. Per the germline V gene, CDR1 is SQVTM and CDR2 is ANQGSEA. The ends lost 4 bases at V and 1 base at J; junction bases unmatched: 7. This CDR3 is built from 15 residues. The CDR3 DNA sequence: TGCAGCGTTGTGGACAGGGGAAGGAGTAACTATGGCTACACCTTC. The encoded protein is CSVVDRGRSNYGYTF.

This rearrangement joins TRBV7-9 to TRBJ2-1; 8 bases align to TRBD1. Trimming removed 4 bases from V and 6 bases from J; junction bases left unmatched: 14. The CDR3 totals 17 residues. Germline CDR1 is SEHNR and CDR2 is FQNEAQ (reference sequence). CDR3 residues: CASSSSAYDRGINEQFF. The CDR3 DNA sequence: TGTGCCAGCAGCTCCTCAGCGTATGACAGGGGAATCAATGAGCAGTTCTTC.

This clone was detected only a few times. The chain has TRBV10-3 and TRBJ2-7, with TRBD2 matching 7 bases. Germline CDR1 and CDR2: ENHRY and SYGVKD. CDR3 size: 15 residues. Trimming at V came to 7 bases and at J to 3 bases, leaving 12 bases not matched to a gene. The CDR3 region has the DNA TGTGCCATCACCGGGGAGGGAGGACCCCGCTACGAGCAGTACTTC. It encodes CAITGEGGPRYEQYF.

The V and J genes are TRBV7-9 and TRBJ2-7; 9 bases align to TRBD1. V lost 5 bases and J lost 3; bases outside the gene matches: 5. This CDR3 region has 14 residues. In germline, CDR1 is SEHNR, CDR2 FQNEAQ (reference sequence). The CDR3 reads CASSGTGQNYEQYF. Here the CDR3 DNA reads TGTGCCAGCAGCGGGACAGGGCAGAACTACGAGCAGTACTTC.

The chain recombines TRBV5-4 with TRBJ1-6, with 8 positions matching TRBD1. The CDR3 loop spans 15 amino acids. Per germline, CDR1 SGHNT and CDR2 YYREEE (reference sequence). J gave up 7 bases and V 4 bases, and 7 bases lay outside the gene matches. For the CDR3, the DNA is TGTGCCAGCAGCGTTGGACAGGGTGAAAATTCACCCCTCCACTTT. Encoded protein: CASSVGQGENSPLHF.

The chain joins TRBV29-1 to TRBJ1-1; D might be TRBD1 (5 bases). V gave up 7 bases and J gave up 3 bases, with 15 bases separating them. Germline V lookup: CDR1 SQVTM, CDR2 ANQGSEA. The CDR3 is 13 residues long. The CDR3: CSAGGARDTEAFF. The CDR3 DNA sequence: TGCAGCGCCGGAGGGGCCAGGGACACTGAAGCTTTCTTT.

The chain couples TRBV10-3 to TRBJ2-3; TRBD2 aligns across 12 bases. The trim removed 7 bases at V and 5 bases at J, leaving 10 bases unmatched. This CDR3 has 16 amino acids. The germline V gene has CDR1 ENHRY and CDR2 SYGVKD. CDR3 loop: CAINGASGGAEDTQYF. As DNA, the CDR3 is TGTGCCATCAACGGGGCTAGCGGGGGGGCCGAAGATACGCAGTATTTT.

The CDR3 reads CASSFVAARQGSYQPQHF. The CDR3, as DNA: TGTGCCAGCAGTTTCGTCGCGGCTAGACAGGGATCATATCAGCCCCAGCATTTT. The V call is TRBV28, the J call TRBJ1-5, with TRBD1 matching 7 bases. This CDR3 is 18 amino acids long. Trimming took 3 bases from V and 5 from J; bases not matched to a gene: 16. The V gene's germline CDR1 is MDHEN and CDR2 SYDVKM.

This clone appeared a few times. V gene TRBV7-2 combines with J gene TRBJ2-3, with a weak D call TRBD2 (5 bases). From germline, CDR1 is SGHTA and CDR2 FQGNSA. The V gene lost 1 base and the J gene lost 6 bases, with 8 bases spanning the gap. CDR3 length: 13 residues. CDR3 in DNA: TGTGCCAGCAGCTTAGTTAGCGTTGATACGCAGTATTTT. This sequence encodes CASSLVSVDTQYF.

The rearrangement uses TRBV30 and TRBJ2-3; D is ambiguous. Germline CDR1 and CDR2: GTSNPN and SVGIG (reference sequence). The CDR3 totals 12 residues. V was shortened by 3 bases and J by 5 bases, with 9 bases between the two germline ends. The CDR3 is CAWRGFRDTQYF. CDR3 sequence (DNA): TGTGCCTGGAGGGGCTTCAGAGATACGCAGTATTTT.

The chain uses TRBV30 and TRBJ1-3; TRBD1 is a possible D gene (6 bases). V was shortened by 0 bases and J by 4 bases, with 16 bases between the two germline ends. CDR3 length equals 16 residues. The germline gives CDR1 GTSNPN, CDR2 SVGIG (reference sequence). The CDR3 DNA sequence: TGTGCCTGGAGTGTAACAGGGCTACCGTGGGGAAACACCATATATTTT. This codes for CAWSVTGLPWGNTIYF.

The chain uses TRBV28 and TRBJ1-5, with D possibly matching TRBD1 (6 bases). This CDR3 contains 14 residues. Deletions cut 8 bases from V and 1 base from J, with 12 bases between. Looked up from germline, CDR1 is MDHEN and CDR2 is SYDVKM. Here the CDR3 reads CASRLGHSNQPQHF. The CDR3 region has the DNA TGTGCCAGCCGCTTGGGACACAGCAATCAGCCCCAGCATTTT.

In DNA form, the CDR3 reads TGTGCCAGCAGTTTCCAGGGGGGTTACAATGAGCAGTTCTTC. Encoded protein: CASSFQGGYNEQFF. This rearrangement joins TRBV27 to TRBJ2-1; maybe TRBD1 (7 bases). Germline loops: CDR1 MNHEY, CDR2 SMNVEV (reference sequence). The CDR3 has 14 amino acids. The V gene lost 3 bases and the J gene lost 4 bases, with 10 bases spanning the gap.

The V and J genes are TRBV15 and TRBJ2-7; 8 positions agree with TRBD1. After removal of 3 bases from V and 5 bases from J, the junction contained 9 bases not matched to a gene. This CDR3 has 15 amino acids. Germline V gives CDR1 LNHNV, CDR2 YYDKDF (reference sequence). As DNA, the CDR3 is TGTGCCACCAGCAGGGGGACCGGACAGGGCAACGAGCAGTACTTC. Translated, it gives CATSRGTGQGNEQYF.

The chain is built from TRBV5-1 and TRBJ2-2, with D unresolved. CDR1 is SGHRS and CDR2 is YFSETQ in the germline V gene. This CDR3 has 13 amino acids. Trimming cost V 4 bases and J 6 bases, with 10 bases left between them. As DNA, the CDR3 is TGCGCCAGCAGCGTTCAGAGGCCCGGGGAGCTGTTTTTT. It encodes CASSVQRPGELFF.

The J gene is TRBJ2-3, the V gene TRBV28, with TRBD2 identical over 8 bases. The CDR3 has 15 residues. The trim removed 3 bases at V and 0 bases at J, leaving 2 bases unmatched. CDR1 MDHEN and CDR2 SYDVKM come from the germline V gene. The CDR3 protein is CASSFASGSTDTQYF. CDR3 bases: TGTGCCAGCAGTTTTGCTAGCGGGAGCACAGATACGCAGTATTTT.

This chain links TRBV29-1 with TRBJ2-7; TRBD1 might be the D (5 bases). This CDR3 is 15 amino acids long. From germline, CDR1 is SQVTM and CDR2 ANQGSEA. The V and J ends lost 6 bases and 3 bases respectively, with 21 bases between them. CDR3 sequence: CSVKGGQGQVYEQYF. The CDR3 DNA reads TGCAGCGTGAAGGGTGGGCAGGGTCAGGTCTACGAGCAGTACTTC.

The chain is built from TRBV7-9 and TRBJ2-5; D remains unclear. The J call may be wrong; the DNA end is better matched by TRBJ2-7. CDR1 is SEHNR and CDR2 is FQNEAQ in the germline V gene (reference sequence). The CDR3 totals 13 residues. The CDR3 DNA reads as TGTGCCAGCAGTCGGCAGGCCTCCTACGAGCAGTACTTC. This gives the protein CASSRQASYEQYF.

The chain has TRBV18 and TRBJ1-6; weak D call: TRBD1 (5 bases). Germline V CDR1 and CDR2: KGHSH, LQKENI. The CDR3 length is 16 residues. V lost 1 base and J lost 5, with 12 bases in between. The CDR3 loop is CASSPRRGKDNSPLHF. Written as DNA, the CDR3 is TGTGCCAGCTCACCACGGAGGGGAAAGGATAATTCACCCCTCCACTTT. The full variable domain, rest sourced from reference TRBV18 and TRBJ1-6, is NAGVMQNPRHLVRRRGQEARLRCSPMKGHSHVYWYRQLPEEGLKFMVYLQKENIIDESGMPKERFSAEFPKEGPSILRIQQVVRGDSAAYFCASSPRRGKDNSPLHFGNGTRLTVT.

V gene TRBV9 combines with J gene TRBJ2-5; 7 positions match TRBD2. Looked up from germline, CDR1 is SGDLS and CDR2 is YYNGEE. The CDR3 consists of 18 residues. Germline trimming cut 5 bases from V and 3 bases from J; bases unmatched to any gene: 19. CDR3 in DNA: TGTGCCAGCAGACCTCCCTACCCTAGCGGTCAGGACGAAGAGACCCAGTACTTC. Amino acids: CASRPPYPSGQDEETQYF.